This TCR beta chain was sequenced in a study of OX40 agonist ivuxolimab in advanced cancers. General study findings and limits: In CD8+ T cells, expanded clones were on average more numerous than in CD4+.

As to this clone: The target antigen is unknown.

Blood specimens came from baseline, cycle 4 day 1, and cycle 7 day 1. The CDR3 runs 12 residues. Looked up from germline, CDR1 is SGHTA and CDR2 is FQGNSA. The J segment lost 7 bases and the V segment lost 2 bases, leaving 1 base of the junction unmatched. Some clones are missing from TCRdb's copy, which holds only in-frame ones; the method was immunoSEQ multiplex PCR. The table has 100,000 or so clones, less than 90% seen once. This receptor was obtained from an adult with an advanced solid tumor such as melanoma, head and neck, liver or kidney cancer. V usage is TRBV7-2 and J usage is TRBJ1-2; 7 bases agree with TRBD1. Sequencing used CD4+ or CD8+ T cells sorted from blood, obtained in a trial of the OX40 agonist ivuxolimab. The CDR3 DNA sequence: TGTGCCAGCAGCTTACGACAGGGTGGCTACACCTTC. Amino acid sequence: CASSLRQGGYTF.